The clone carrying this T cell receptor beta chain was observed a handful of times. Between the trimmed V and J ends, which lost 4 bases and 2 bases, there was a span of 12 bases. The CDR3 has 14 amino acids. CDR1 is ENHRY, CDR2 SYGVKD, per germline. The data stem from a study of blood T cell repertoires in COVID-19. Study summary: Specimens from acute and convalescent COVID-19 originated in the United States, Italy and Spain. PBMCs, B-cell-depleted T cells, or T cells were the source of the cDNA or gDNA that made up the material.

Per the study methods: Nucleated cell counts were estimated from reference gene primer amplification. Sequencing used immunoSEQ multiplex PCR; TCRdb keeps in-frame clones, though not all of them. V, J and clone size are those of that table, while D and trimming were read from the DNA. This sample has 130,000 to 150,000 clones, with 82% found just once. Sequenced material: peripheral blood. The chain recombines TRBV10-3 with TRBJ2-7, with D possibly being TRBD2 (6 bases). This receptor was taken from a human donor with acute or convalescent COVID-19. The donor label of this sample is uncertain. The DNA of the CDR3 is TGTGCCATCAGTGGCTTTGGACTAACCTACGAGCAGTACTTC. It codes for CAISGFGLTYEQYF.